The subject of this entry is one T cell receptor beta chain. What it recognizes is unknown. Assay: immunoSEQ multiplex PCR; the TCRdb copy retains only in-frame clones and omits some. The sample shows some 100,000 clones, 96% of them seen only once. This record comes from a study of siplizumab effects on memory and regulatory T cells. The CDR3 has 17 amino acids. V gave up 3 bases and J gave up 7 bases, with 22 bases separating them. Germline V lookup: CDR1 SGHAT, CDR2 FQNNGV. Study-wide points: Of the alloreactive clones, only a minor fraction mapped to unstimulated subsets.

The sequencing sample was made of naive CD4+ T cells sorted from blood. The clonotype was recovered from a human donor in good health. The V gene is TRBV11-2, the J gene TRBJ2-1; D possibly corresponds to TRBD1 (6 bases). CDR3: CASSLDFGTPKRNEQFF. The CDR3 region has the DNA TGTGCCAGCAGCTTGGACTTCGGGACACCTAAGAGGAATGAGCAGTTCTTC.